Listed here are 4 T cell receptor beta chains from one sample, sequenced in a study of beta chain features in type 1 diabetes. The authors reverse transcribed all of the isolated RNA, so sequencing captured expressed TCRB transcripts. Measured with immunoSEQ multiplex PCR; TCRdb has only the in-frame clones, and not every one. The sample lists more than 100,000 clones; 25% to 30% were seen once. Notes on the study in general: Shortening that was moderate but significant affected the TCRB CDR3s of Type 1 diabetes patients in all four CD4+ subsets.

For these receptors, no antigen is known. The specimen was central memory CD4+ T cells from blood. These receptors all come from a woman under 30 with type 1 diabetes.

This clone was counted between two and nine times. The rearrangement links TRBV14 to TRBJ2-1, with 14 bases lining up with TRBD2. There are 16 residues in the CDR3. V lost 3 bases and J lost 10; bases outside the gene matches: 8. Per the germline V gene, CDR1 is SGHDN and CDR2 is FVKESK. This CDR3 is CASSHLGLAGVEEQFF. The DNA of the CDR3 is TGTGCCAGCAGCCACTTGGGACTAGCGGGAGTCGAGGAGCAGTTCTTC.

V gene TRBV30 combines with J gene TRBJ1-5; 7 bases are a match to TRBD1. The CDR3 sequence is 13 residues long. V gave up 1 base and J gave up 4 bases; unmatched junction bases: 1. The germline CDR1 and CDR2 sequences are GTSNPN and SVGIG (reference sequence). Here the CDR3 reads CAWSGDSNQPQHF. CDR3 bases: TGTGCCTGGAGTGGGGACAGTAATCAGCCCCAGCATTTT.

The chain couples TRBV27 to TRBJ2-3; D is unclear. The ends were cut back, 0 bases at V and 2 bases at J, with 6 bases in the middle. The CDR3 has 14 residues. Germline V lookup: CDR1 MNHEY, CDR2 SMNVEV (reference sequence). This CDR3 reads CASSLSAATDTQYF. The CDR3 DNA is TGTGCCAGCAGTTTATCGGCCGCCACAGATACGCAGTATTTT.

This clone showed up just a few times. CDR3 nucleotide sequence: TGTGCCAGCAGCCCCCTGATACTAGCGGGAGGGCCGAACACCGGGGAGCTGTTTTTT. It specifies CASSPLILAGGPNTGELFF. The genes are TRBV9 and TRBJ2-2; 13 bases align to TRBD2. Germline V gives CDR1 SGDLS, CDR2 YYNGEE. J gave up 0 bases and V 4 bases, and 9 bases lay outside the gene matches. The CDR3 extends over 19 amino acids.